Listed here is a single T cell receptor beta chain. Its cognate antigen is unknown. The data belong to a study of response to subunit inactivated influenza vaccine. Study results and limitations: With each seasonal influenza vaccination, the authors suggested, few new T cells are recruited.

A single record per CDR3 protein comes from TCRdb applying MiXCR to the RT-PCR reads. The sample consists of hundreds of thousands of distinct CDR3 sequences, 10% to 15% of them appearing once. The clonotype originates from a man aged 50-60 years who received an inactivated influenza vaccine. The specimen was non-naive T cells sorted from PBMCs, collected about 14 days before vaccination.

The CDR3 reads CASGPGTDGETQYF. CDR3 DNA sequence: TGTGCTAGTGGTCCGGGGACAGACGGAGAGACCCAGTACTTC. This chain joins TRBV12-5 and TRBJ2-5; 7 nucleotides agree with TRBD1. There are 14 residues in the CDR3. After removal of 5 bases from V and 4 bases from J, the junction contained 7 bases not matched to a gene. Germline lookup yields CDR1 LGHNT and CDR2 FRNRAP.